This T cell receptor (beta chain) comes out of a study of cytomegalovirus exposure and HLA in healthy donors. Study details: Unique TCR beta sequences numbering 117 million came from about 179 million T cells in an earlier analysis.

V gave up 5 bases and J gave up 12 bases; unmatched junction bases: 7. The CDR3 runs 12 residues. Germline CDR1 is LNHNV and CDR2 is YYDKDF (reference sequence). Researchers ran the PCR with 60 Vbeta and 13 Jbeta primers. Sequencing was performed with immunoSEQ multiplex PCR; in TCRdb, only in-frame clones are kept and a portion is missing. The repertoire includes 85,000 to 130,000 clones, 79% of them detected once, and 3.5% to 4.5% sits in the top ten. A note on this clone: Its antigen is unidentified.

General study results and limits: The authors enumerated some 170 TCR beta chains as linked to cytomegalovirus. Many donors carried some public TCRs, although rarity characterized most TCR sequences. The study had only CMV serostatus as immune exposure information.

Sequencing was performed on PBMCs. J is TRBJ2-4 and V is TRBV15; TRBD1 agrees at 7 bases. The sequence was collected from a female donor in good health and CMV-seropositive. DNA of the CDR3: TGTGCCACCAGCGCGACAGGGTTCAGTCAGTACTTC. This encodes CATSATGFSQYF.